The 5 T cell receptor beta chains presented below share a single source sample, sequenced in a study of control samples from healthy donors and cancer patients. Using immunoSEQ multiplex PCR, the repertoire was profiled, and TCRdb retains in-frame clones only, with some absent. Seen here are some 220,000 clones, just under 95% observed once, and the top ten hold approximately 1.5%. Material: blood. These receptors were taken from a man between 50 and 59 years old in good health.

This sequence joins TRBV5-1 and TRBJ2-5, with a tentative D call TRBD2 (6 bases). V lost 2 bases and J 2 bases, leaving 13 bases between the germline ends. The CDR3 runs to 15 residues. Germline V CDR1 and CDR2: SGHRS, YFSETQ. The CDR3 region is CASSFPRGTQETQYF. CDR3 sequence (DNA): TGCGCCAGCAGCTTCCCCCGGGGGACTCAAGAGACCCAGTACTTC.

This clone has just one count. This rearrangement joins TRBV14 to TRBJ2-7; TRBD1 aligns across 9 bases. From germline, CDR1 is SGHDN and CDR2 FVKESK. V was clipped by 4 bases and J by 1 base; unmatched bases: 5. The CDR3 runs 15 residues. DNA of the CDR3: TGTGCCAGCAGCCCCGGGACAGGGCCTTCCTACGAGCAGTACGTC. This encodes CASSPGTGPSYEQYV.

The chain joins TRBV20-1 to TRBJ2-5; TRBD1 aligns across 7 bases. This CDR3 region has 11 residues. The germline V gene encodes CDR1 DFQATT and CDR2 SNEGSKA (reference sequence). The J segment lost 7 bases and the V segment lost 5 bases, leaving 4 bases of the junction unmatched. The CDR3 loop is CSARQGGTQYF. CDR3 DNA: TGCAGTGCTCGACAGGGCGGGACCCAGTACTTC.

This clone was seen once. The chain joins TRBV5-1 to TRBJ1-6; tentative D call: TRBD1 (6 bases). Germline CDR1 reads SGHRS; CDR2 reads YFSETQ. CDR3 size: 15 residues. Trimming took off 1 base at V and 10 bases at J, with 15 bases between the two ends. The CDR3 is CASSLTGQPSSPLHF. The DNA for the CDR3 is TGCGCCAGCAGCTTGACCGGACAGCCAAGCTCACCCCTCCACTTT.

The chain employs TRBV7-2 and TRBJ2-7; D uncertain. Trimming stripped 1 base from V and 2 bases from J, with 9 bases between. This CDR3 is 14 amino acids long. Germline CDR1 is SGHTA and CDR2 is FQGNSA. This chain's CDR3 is CASSLVAGTYEQYV. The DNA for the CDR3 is TGTGCCAGCAGCTTAGTGGCTGGGACCTACGAGCAGTACGTC.